A single sample gave rise to the 13 T cell receptor beta chains below, sequenced in a study of blood T cell repertoires in COVID-19. The assay was immunoSEQ multiplex PCR, and TCRdb's table has in-frame clones only and misses some. The sample includes hundreds of thousands of clones, more than 80% of them seen just once. Sample: peripheral blood. The receptors originated from a woman under 40 with active or convalescent COVID-19.

The chain joins TRBV2 to TRBJ2-1, with 12 bases fitting TRBD2. The CDR3 is 15 residues long. Germline-derived CDR1 and CDR2 are SNHLY and FYNNEI. V was clipped by 1 base and J by 6 bases; unmatched bases: 1. CDR3 nucleotide sequence: TGTGCCAGCAGTGAAGGGACTAGCGGGGCCAATGAGCAGTTCTTC. This gives the protein CASSEGTSGANEQFF.

This chain uses TRBV19 with TRBJ1-3, with 8 bases lining up with TRBD1. The CDR3 is 15 amino acids. V lost 8 bases and J lost 2; bases outside the gene matches: 8. From germline, CDR1 is LNHDA and CDR2 SQIVND (reference sequence). CDR3 DNA sequence: TGTGCCAGTGGGGGACAGGCTTCCCCTGGAAACACCATATATTTT. Protein product: CASGGQASPGNTIYF.

This chain joins TRBV6-1 and TRBJ2-1; 10 bases agree with TRBD1. This CDR3 contains 16 residues. Germline values: CDR1 MNHNS, CDR2 SASEGT. V gave up 6 bases and J gave up 3 bases; unmatched junction bases: 8. CDR3 sequence: CASREPGQGSYNEQFF. The CDR3 nucleotides read TGTGCCAGCAGAGAACCGGGACAGGGGAGCTACAATGAGCAGTTCTTC.

The chain has TRBV19 and TRBJ2-7; 14 bases match TRBD2. The ends lost 4 bases at V and 0 bases at J; junction bases unmatched: 8. Germline V gives CDR1 LNHDA, CDR2 SQIVND (reference sequence). There are 18 residues in the CDR3. The CDR3 reads CASSRTGTSGRVSYEQYF. CDR3 nucleotides: TGTGCCAGTAGTAGAACCGGGACTAGCGGGAGAGTCTCCTACGAGCAGTACTTC.

The chain links TRBV19 to TRBJ2-1, with D perhaps TRBD2 (6 bases). V shed 0 bases and J shed 3 bases, with 21 bases lying between them. Germline CDR1 and CDR2: LNHDA and SQIVND (reference sequence). The CDR3 covers 19 residues. The CDR3 DNA sequence: TGTGCCAGTAGTATAGAGTTGGTTGGGTTTACGGGAGACTACAATGAGCAGTTCTTC. It is translated as CASSIELVGFTGDYNEQFF.

J is TRBJ1-2 and V is TRBV3-1 (or the pseudogene TRBV3-2); possible D gene TRBD1, 5 bases. The CDR3 covers 15 residues. Trimming took 0 bases from V and 3 from J, leaving 11 bases between them. Germline CDR1 LGHDT, CDR2 YNNKEL (reference sequence). In DNA form, the CDR3 reads TGTGCCAGCAGCCAAGACGCGGGACTGTACTATGGCTACACCTTC. Encoded protein: CASSQDAGLYYGYTF.

This clone was counted a few times. The chain has TRBV19 and TRBJ1-5, with D unresolved. This CDR3 comprises 15 residues. The V gene's germline CDR1 is LNHDA and CDR2 SQIVND (reference sequence). V lost 5 bases and J 2 bases, leaving 13 bases between the germline ends. CDR3 bases: TGTGCCAGTAGTCCAGAGGTGGGAGGCAATCAGCCCCAGCATTTT. Amino acid sequence: CASSPEVGGNQPQHF. Full variable domain (rest looked up from reference TRBV19 and TRBJ1-5): DGGITQSPKYLFRKEGQNVTLSCEQNLNHDAMYWYRQDPGQGLRLIYYSQIVNDFQKGDIAEGYSVSREKKESFPLTVTSAQKNPTAFYLCASSPEVGGNQPQHFGDGTRLSIL.

The chain recombines TRBV5-1 with TRBJ1-3, with D possibly being TRBD1 (5 bases). Germline CDR1 and CDR2: SGHRS and YFSETQ. V was trimmed by 3 bases and J by 0 bases, leaving 19 bases between them. The CDR3 runs 18 residues. The CDR3 loop is CASSYSGPGGSSGNTIYF. CDR3 coding DNA: TGCGCCAGCAGCTATTCAGGGCCCGGGGGGTCCTCTGGAAACACCATATATTTT.

CDR3 sequence (DNA): TGCGCCAGCAGCGCACTGACAGGGGCTAATTACGAGCAGTACTTC. Translated, it gives CASSALTGANYEQYF. The rearrangement uses TRBV5-1 and TRBJ2-7; 8 bases are a match to TRBD1. The CDR3 sequence is 15 residues long. Germline V gene sequence: CDR1 SGHRS, CDR2 YFSETQ. Trimming at V came to 4 bases and at J to 4 bases, leaving 10 bases not matched to a gene. Complete variable domain (other parts from reference TRBV5-1 and TRBJ2-7): KAGVTQTPRYLIKTRGQQVTLSCSPISGHRSVSWYQQTPGQGLQFLFEYFSETQRNKGNFPGRFSGRQFSNSRSEMNVSTLELGDSALYLCASSALTGANYEQYFGPGTRLTVT.

The chain carries TRBV4-1 and TRBJ1-2, with 12 bases fitting TRBD1. Germline V gene sequence: CDR1 MGHRA, CDR2 YSYEKL. This CDR3 is built from 18 residues. Trimming cost V 4 bases and J 5 bases; bases outside gene matches: 14. For the CDR3, the DNA is TGCGCCAGCAGCCTCCAGAGCCAGGGACAGGGGGCAGTATATGGCTACACCTTC. Protein product: CASSLQSQGQGAVYGYTF.

This clone was counted once. This rearrangement joins TRBV12-3 or TRBV12-4 to TRBJ2-3, with 8 bases matching TRBD1. There are 12 residues in the CDR3. With 6 bases clipped from V and 8 bases from J, the junction kept 4 bases outside the gene matches. The CDR3 coding sequence is TGTGCCAGCAGCCCGACAGGGGCTACGCAGTATTTT. As protein: CASSPTGATQYF.

This clone was seen a few times. V and J are TRBV3-1 (or the pseudogene TRBV3-2) and TRBJ1-3; maybe TRBD1 (5 bases). Germline CDR1 reads LGHDT; CDR2 reads YNNKEL (reference sequence). V dropped 2 bases and J dropped 11 bases, with 19 bases sitting between them. The CDR3 contains 15 residues. The CDR3 is CASSQNLQTREPIYF. The CDR3 region has the DNA TGTGCCAGCAGCCAAAATCTTCAGACCAGGGAACCCATATATTTT.

V usage is TRBV7-9 and J usage is TRBJ1-5; the D is unclear. The germline V gene encodes CDR1 SEHNR and CDR2 FQNEAQ (reference sequence). This CDR3 comprises 16 residues. V was clipped by 0 bases and J by 0 bases, with 9 bases between them. Written as DNA, the CDR3 is TGTGCCAGCAGCTTAGCCGGGGTGGATAGCAATCAGCCCCAGCATTTT. This encodes CASSLAGVDSNQPQHF.